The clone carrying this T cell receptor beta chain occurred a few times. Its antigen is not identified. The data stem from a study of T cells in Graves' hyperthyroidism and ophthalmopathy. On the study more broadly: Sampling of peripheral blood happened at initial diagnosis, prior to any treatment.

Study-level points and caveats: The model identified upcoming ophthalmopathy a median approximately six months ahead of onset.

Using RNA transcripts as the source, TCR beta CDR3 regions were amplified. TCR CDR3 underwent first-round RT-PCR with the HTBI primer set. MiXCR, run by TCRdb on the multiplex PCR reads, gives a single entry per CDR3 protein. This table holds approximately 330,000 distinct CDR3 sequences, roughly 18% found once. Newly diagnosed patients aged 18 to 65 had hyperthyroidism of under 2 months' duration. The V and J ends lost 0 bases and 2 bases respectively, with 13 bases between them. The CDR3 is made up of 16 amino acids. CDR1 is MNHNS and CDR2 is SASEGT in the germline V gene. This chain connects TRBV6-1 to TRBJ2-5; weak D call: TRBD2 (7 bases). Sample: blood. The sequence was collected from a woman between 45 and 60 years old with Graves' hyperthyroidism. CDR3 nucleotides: TGTGCCAGCAGTGAAGCGCTAGGGGGGGTTCAAGAGACCCAGTACTTC. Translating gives CASSEALGGVQETQYF.